This is a list of T cell receptor beta chains from one sample in a study of blood T cells in healthy people across ages. MiXCR, applied by TCRdb to the 5' RACE reads, yields one record per CDR3 protein. The profile shows roughly 1.9 million distinct CDR3 sequences, about 39% of them singletons. The sample taken for sequencing was blood. The source of these receptors is a human donor in good health. The CDR3 runs from the conserved cysteine through the conserved F or W. Fields, in order: J gene, clone size, D gene, V gene, CDR3 length, CDR3 protein, CDR3 DNA. The D gene is left open where the match is weak. The size field is filled for only some rows; it gives once, few, many or a size class.

>TRBJ2-7|few|.|TRBV29-1|19
CSVLPSDDVRVTGPYEQYF
TGCAGCGTTTTACCCTCCGATGACGTTAGGGTAACAGGCCCCTACGAGCAGTACTTC
>TRBJ2-1|.|.|TRBV7-2|17
CASSLVVGGQSYNEQFF
TGTGCCAGCAGCTTAGTTGTTGGGGGGCAGTCCTACAATGAGCAGTTCTTC
>TRBJ1-6|.|TRBD1|TRBV7-3|15
CASSRPGRTGAALHF
TGTGCCAGCAGCCGACCTGGACGTACAGGGGCAGCCCTCCACTTT
>TRBJ1-2|.|.|TRBV14|11
CASSQGVHYTF
TGTGCCAGCAGCCAAGGGGTACACTACACCTTC
>TRBJ2-3|.|TRBD2|TRBV7-3|15
CASSSSGGATDTRYF
TGTGCCAGCAGCTCCAGCGGGGGGGCAACAGATACGCGGTATTTT
>TRBJ1-2|.|.|TRBV13|11
CASRQDNGYTF
TGTGCCAGCAGACAGGATAATGGCTACACCTTC
>TRBJ2-3|few|.|TRBV7-8|14
CASSLRAFTDTQYF
TGTGCCAGCAGTCTCAGGGCTTTCACAGATACGCAGTATTTT
>TRBJ2-1|once|TRBD2|TRBV7-2|17
CASSSQSSGGSYNERFF
TGTGCCAGCAGCTCGCAATCTAGCGGGGGCTCCTACAATGAGCGGTTCTTC
>TRBJ2-5|many|TRBD1|TRBV7-9|13
CASSFTGEETQYF
TGTGCCAGCAGCTTTACAGGGGAAGAGACCCAGTACTTC
>TRBJ1-1|few|.|TRBV3-1|14
CASSQATGNTEAFF
TGTGCCAGCAGCCAAGCGACCGGGAACACTGAAGCTTTCTTT
>TRBJ1-6|.|.|TRBV20-1|15
CSASILGQTNSPLHF
TGCAGTGCTAGTATTTTGGGGCAGACCAATTCACCCCTCCACTTT
>TRBJ1-2|.|.|TRBV20-1|14
CSAATGLANYGYTF
TGCAGTGCTGCTACAGGGCTCGCTAACTATGGCTACACCTTC
>TRBJ1-1|many|.|TRBV4-1|12
CASSQAYSEAFF
TGCGCCAGCAGCCAAGCGTACAGTGAAGCTTTCTTT
>TRBJ1-2|.|.|TRBV29-1|11
CRDRTNYGYTF
TGCCGGGACCGAACTAACTATGGCTACACCTTC
>TRBJ2-7|few|.|TRBV7-2|13
CASSPSGGHEQYF
TGTGCCAGCAGCCCTAGTGGGGGCCACGAGCAGTACTTC
>TRBJ2-7|few|TRBD1|TRBV20-1|14
CSARIDRETYEQYF
TGCAGTGCGAGAATAGACAGGGAGACGTACGAGCAGTACTTC
>TRBJ2-1|few|TRBD1|TRBV20-1|12
CSARGTGNEQFF
TGCAGTGCTAGGGGGACAGGCAATGAGCAGTTCTTC
>TRBJ1-1|.|TRBD1|TRBV4-3|16
CASSQGDRGLRTEAFF
TGCGCCAGCAGCCAAGGCGACAGGGGGCTGCGCACTGAAGCTTTCTTT
>TRBJ2-6|.|.|TRBV11-3|18
CASSYLAGQRAGANVLTF
TGTGCCAGCAGTTACCTTGCTGGACAAAGGGCTGGGGCCAACGTCCTGACTTTC
>TRBJ2-2|.|.|TRBV4-1|15
CASSPGGIPGGELFF
TGCGCCAGCAGCCCAGGGGGGATACCAGGCGGGGAGCTGTTTTTT
>TRBJ1-2|few|.|TRBV15|13
CATSRVSNYGYTF
TGTGCCACCAGCAGAGTGTCTAACTATGGCTACACCTTC
>TRBJ2-3|few|TRBD2|TRBV7-8|18
CASSAPKTSGTATDTQYF
TGTGCCAGCAGCGCTCCCAAGACTAGCGGGACGGCCACAGATACGCAGTATTTT
>TRBJ1-2|few|TRBD1|TRBV9|15
CASSVVETGIYGYTF
TGTGCCAGCAGCGTAGTTGAGACAGGGATCTATGGCTACACCTTC
>TRBJ2-1|.|.|TRBV7-9|14
CPSSSGELYNEQFF
TGTCCCAGCAGCTCTGGCGAACTCTACAATGAGCAGTTCTTC
>TRBJ1-1|.|.|TRBV9|14
CASSGDGRPTEAFF
TGTGCCAGCAGCGGGGACGGGAGGCCCACTGAAGCTTTCTTT
>TRBJ1-2|.|.|TRBV3-1|16
CASSQGSLRQNYGYTF
TGTGCCAGCAGCCAAGGCTCTCTCCGACAGAACTATGGCTACACCTTC
>TRBJ1-2|.|.|TRBV19|13
CASSMASPAGYTF
TGTGCCAGTAGTATGGCGTCCCCAGCGGGCTACACCTTC
>TRBJ1-2|.|.|TRBV9|15
CASSVEARFSYGYTF
TGTGCCAGCAGCGTAGAGGCCAGATTTTCCTATGGCTACACCTTC
>TRBJ2-5|.|TRBD1|TRBV9|15
CASSPSGTEGETQYF
TGTGCCAGCAGCCCCTCCGGGACAGAAGGGGAGACCCAGTACTTC
>TRBJ1-2|.|TRBD1|TRBV6-1|15
CASSGFPGQKYGYTF
TGTGCCAGCAGTGGATTTCCGGGACAGAAATATGGCTACACCTTC
>TRBJ2-1|once|TRBD2|TRBV10-3|16
CAISGVAGGPWNEQFF
TGTGCCATCAGTGGAGTGGCGGGGGGGCCCTGGAATGAGCAGTTCTTC
>TRBJ1-6|.|.|TRBV7-6|16
CASSLLAATEHSPLHF
TGTGCCAGCAGCTTATTGGCGGCCACGGAACATTCCCCCCTCCACTTT
>TRBJ1-6|.|.|TRBV3-1|13
CASSQGRFPALHF
TGTGCCAGCAGCCAAGGGCGGTTTCCAGCCCTCCACTTT
>TRBJ2-1|.|.|TRBV3-1|13
CASTSRVVDEQFF
TGTGCCAGCACCTCCCGGGTCGTGGACGAGCAGTTCTTC